This T cell receptor beta chain was obtained from a study of shared clonotypes between healthy human individuals. Looked up from germline, CDR1 is LNHDA and CDR2 is SQIVND (reference sequence). V gave up 5 bases and J gave up 11 bases, with 18 bases separating them. The CDR3 extends over 13 amino acids. Data came from immunoSEQ multiplex PCR; TCRdb stores just in-frame clones and leaves some out. The sample holds 1 million to 1.3 million clones, 70% to 80% seen once. The chain joins TRBV19 to TRBJ1-1, with a possible D match to TRBD1 (5 bases). The source is a young man in good health. Some clones in this sample may be carry-over from other donors' samples. Sequenced sample: memory CD4+ T cells from PBMCs. Subset indicated: CD45RA-negative fraction. The CDR3 here is CASSHLTGGWAFF. CDR3 bases: TGTGCCAGTAGTCACCTCACGGGGGGTTGGGCTTTCTTT. Complete variable domain (other parts from reference TRBV19 and TRBJ1-1): DGGITQSPKYLFRKEGQNVTLSCEQNLNHDAMYWYRQDPGQGLRLIYYSQIVNDFQKGDIAEGYSVSREKKESFPLTVTSAQKNPTAFYLCASSHLTGGWAFFGQGTRLTVV.